Listed below are T cell receptor beta chains from one sample, sequenced in a study of OX40 agonist ivuxolimab in advanced cancers. Profiling relied on immunoSEQ multiplex PCR, and the TCRdb table lists in-frame clones only, not all of them. The data hold over 55,000 clones, with roughly 84% observed a single time. The sequences come from CD4+ or CD8+ T cells sorted from blood, collected in a trial of the OX40 agonist ivuxolimab. These receptors originate from an adult with an advanced solid tumor such as melanoma, head and neck, liver or kidney cancer. CDR3s include the opening cysteine and the closing phenylalanine or tryptophan. A D gene is named only where the DNA matches it firmly. Clone size is stated in some rows and not others, as once, few, many or a class when expanded.

clone size	V gene	D gene	J gene	CDR3 protein	CDR3 DNA
NA	TRBV6-5	TRBD1	TRBJ1-2	CASRPGQGGGYTF	TGTGCCAGCAGGCCGGGACAGGGTGGTGGCTACACCTTC
NA	TRBV5-1	NA	TRBJ2-1	CASSLGRGSSSYNEQFF	TGCGCCAGCAGCTTGGGACGGGGCTCGAGCTCCTACAATGAGCAGTTCTTC
NA	TRBV18	NA	TRBJ1-1	CASSPYDIPTEAFF	TGTGCCAGCTCACCATATGACATTCCCACCGAAGCTTTCTTT
NA	TRBV11-1	NA	TRBJ2-7	CASSLVTGSYEQYF	TGTGCCAGCAGCTTAGTCACGGGTAGCTACGAGCAGTACTTC
NA	TRBV27	NA	TRBJ2-1	CASSVMAGKAYNEQFF	TGTGCCAGCAGTGTTATGGCGGGTAAGGCCTACAATGAGCAGTTCTTC
NA	TRBV21-1	NA	TRBJ1-1	CASSKPGTANTEAFF	TGTGCCAGCAGCAAGCCCGGGACGGCGAACACTGAAGCTTTCTTT
NA	TRBV18	TRBD1	TRBJ2-7	CASSPQLTRQGDSYEQYF	TGTGCCAGCTCACCTCAATTAACAAGACAGGGGGACTCCTACGAGCAGTACTTC
NA	TRBV7-2	NA	TRBJ2-1	CASSLEGLSYNEQFF	TGTGCCAGCAGCTTAGAGGGACTCTCCTACAATGAGCAGTTCTTC
NA	TRBV6-1	NA	TRBJ2-5	CASIIGETQYF	TGTGCCAGCATCATCGGGGAGACCCAGTACTTC
NA	TRBV2	NA	TRBJ1-4	CASSESVGDWEKLFF	TGTGCCAGCAGTGAAAGTGTTGGGGATTGGGAAAAACTGTTTTTT
NA	TRBV7-9	TRBD2	TRBJ2-7	CASSLGSGTSNYEQYF	TGTGCCAGCAGCTTAGGATCCGGGACTAGCAACTACGAGCAGTACTTC
NA	TRBV2	NA	TRBJ2-2	CASSGYGELFF	TGTGCCAGCAGTGGGTACGGGGAGCTGTTTTTT
NA	TRBV5-1	TRBD2	TRBJ2-7	CASSSGLASISYEQYF	TGCGCCAGCAGCTCGGGACTAGCGTCGATTTCCTACGAGCAGTACTTC
NA	TRBV27	NA	TRBJ1-2	CASSGRGSGYTF	TGTGCCAGCAGTGGCAGGGGAAGCGGCTACACCTTC
NA	TRBV5-1	NA	TRBJ1-6	CASSLASGSYNSPLHF	TGCGCCAGCAGCTTGGCCTCAGGATCCTATAATTCACCCCTCCACTTT
few	TRBV9	NA	TRBJ2-1	CASSVGGAVGTGYNEQFF	TGTGCCAGCAGCGTAGGTGGGGCAGTCGGGACGGGCTACAATGAGCAGTTCTTC
NA	TRBV6-1	NA	TRBJ1-2	CASSEAGGNYGYTF	TGTGCCAGCAGTGAAGCTGGAGGAAACTATGGCTACACCTTC
NA	TRBV2	NA	TRBJ1-1	CASTIRAGFTEAFF	TGTGCCAGCACGATAAGGGCGGGGTTCACTGAAGCTTTCTTT
NA	TRBV5-1	NA	TRBJ2-7	CASSFAGFYEQYF	TGCGCCAGCAGCTTCGCAGGGTTCTACGAGCAGTACTTC
NA	TRBV6-5	NA	TRBJ1-2	CASSYLPGAGYGYTF	TGTGCCAGCAGTTATCTCCCTGGGGCCGGCTATGGCTACACCTTC
NA	TRBV5-1	TRBD2	TRBJ2-3	CASSRGVDTQYF	TGCGCCAGCAGCCGGGGGGTGGATACGCAGTATTTT
NA	TRBV5-1	TRBD1	TRBJ2-7	CASSPGIGTGRLAVRLEQYF	TGCGCCAGCAGCCCCGGGATTGGGACAGGGAGACTAGCAGTACGTCTCGAGCAGTACTTC
few	TRBV6-5	NA	TRBJ2-7	CASSWGISYEQYF	TGTGCCAGCAGCTGGGGGATCTCCTACGAGCAGTACTTC
once	TRBV27	TRBD2	TRBJ2-1	CASSTSGRASEQFF	TGTGCCAGCAGCACTAGCGGGAGGGCAAGTGAGCAGTTCTTC
once	TRBV6-1	TRBD1	TRBJ2-3	CASRFWDRVTDTQYF	TGTGCCAGCAGATTCTGGGACAGGGTCACAGATACGCAGTATTTT
NA	TRBV9	NA	TRBJ1-1	CASSSRGAPMNTEAFF	TGTGCCAGCAGCTCCCGGGGGGCGCCCATGAACACTGAAGCTTTCTTT
NA	TRBV6-1	NA	TRBJ1-4	CASRGGGGTNEKLFF	TGTGCCAGCAGGGGGGGAGGGGGAACTAATGAAAAACTGTTTTTT
few	TRBV6-5	TRBD1	TRBJ1-6	CASSYRDRVTGSPLHF	TGTGCCAGCAGTTATCGGGACAGGGTTACGGGTTCACCCCTCCACTTT
NA	TRBV2	TRBD2	TRBJ2-1	CASSETSGNEQFF	TGTGCCAGCAGTGAAACTAGCGGGAATGAGCAGTTCTTC
once	TRBV7-6	NA	TRBJ2-1	CASSSSPRGANNEQFF	TGTGCCAGCAGCTCCTCCCCACGGGGGGCGAACAATGAGCAGTTCTTC